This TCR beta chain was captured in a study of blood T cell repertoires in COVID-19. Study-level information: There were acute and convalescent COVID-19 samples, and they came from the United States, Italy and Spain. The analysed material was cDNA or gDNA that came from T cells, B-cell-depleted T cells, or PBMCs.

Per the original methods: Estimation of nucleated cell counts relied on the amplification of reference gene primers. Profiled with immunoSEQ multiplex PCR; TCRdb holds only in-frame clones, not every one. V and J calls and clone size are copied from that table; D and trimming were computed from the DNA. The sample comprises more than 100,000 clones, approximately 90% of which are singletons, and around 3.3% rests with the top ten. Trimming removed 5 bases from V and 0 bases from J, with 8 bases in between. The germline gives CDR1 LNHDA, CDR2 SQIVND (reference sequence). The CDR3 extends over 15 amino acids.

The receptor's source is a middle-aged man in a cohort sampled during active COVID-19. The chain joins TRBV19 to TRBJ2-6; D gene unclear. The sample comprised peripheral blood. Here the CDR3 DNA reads TGTGCCAGTAGTGTGGTCGGCTCTGGGGCCAACGTCCTGACTTTC. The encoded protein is CASSVVGSGANVLTF.